The 26 T cell receptor beta chains in this list originate from one sample, sequenced in a study of blood T cell repertoires in COVID-19. Produced via immunoSEQ multiplex PCR; TCRdb's table is partial and in-frame only. The sample has about 150,000 clones, over 85% seen once. The specimen sequenced was peripheral blood. These receptors were taken from a human donor in a cohort sampled during active COVID-19.

This clone was observed once. A junction end diverges from the germline sequence, so it may reflect a read error. DNA for the CDR3: TGCGTCAGCAGCCCCTTCGGGGTTACAACACTTGAAGCTTTCTTT. Protein: CVSSPFGVTTLEAFF. The chain carries TRBV4-1 and TRBJ1-1; D call uncertain. There are 15 residues in the CDR3. Germline CDR1 is MGHRA and CDR2 is YSYEKL.

The V call is TRBV30, the J call TRBJ2-1, with D possibly being TRBD2 (6 bases). The CDR3 extends over 14 amino acids. The germline V gene encodes CDR1 GTSNPN and CDR2 SVGIG (reference sequence). V was clipped by 5 bases and J by 0 bases, with 11 bases between them. The CDR3 here is CAWSLGGSYNEQFF. DNA for the CDR3: TGTGCCTGGTCCCTCGGGGGCTCCTACAATGAGCAGTTCTTC.

The chain is built from TRBV6-5 and TRBJ2-1; no clear D gene. The CDR3 sequence is 13 residues long. The V end lost 8 bases, the J end lost 8 bases, and 16 bases lay between the germline ends. Germline CDR1 and CDR2: MNHEY and SVGAGI. The CDR3 spells CASQLQGVDEQFF. Written as DNA, the CDR3 is TGTGCCAGCCAGTTACAAGGAGTCGATGAGCAGTTCTTC.

A few counts support this clone. The chain is built from TRBV6-4 and TRBJ1-6; 7 positions match TRBD1. V trimming: 6 bases; J trimming: 9 bases; junction bases outside the gene matches: 5. CDR1 MRHNA and CDR2 SNTAGT come from the germline V gene. This CDR3 has 13 residues. For the CDR3, the DNA is TGTGCCAGCAGAGACAGGGAGGGTTCACCCCTCCACTTT. Protein: CASRDREGSPLHF.

The CDR3 region is CASSPERGDTDTQYF. The CDR3 DNA reads TGTGCCAGCAGCCCTGAGCGGGGGGACACAGATACGCAGTATTTT. The chain couples TRBV3-1 (or the pseudogene TRBV3-2) to TRBJ2-3, with 9 bases aligning to TRBD2. The junction had 4 bases not matched to a gene; V was cut back by 4 bases and J by 2 bases. CDR1 is LGHDT and CDR2 is YNNKEL in the germline V gene (reference sequence). CDR3 length equals 15 residues.

The V and J genes are TRBV11-2 and TRBJ2-1; 9 nucleotides align to TRBD1. CDR1 and CDR2 from the germline V gene are SGHAT and FQNNGV. This CDR3 comprises 16 residues. Unmatched junction bases numbered 11, after V lost 3 bases and J lost 8 bases. DNA of the CDR3: TGTGCCAGCAGCTTTTCCGGGACAGGGTCCAGAGATGAGCAGTTCTTC. This codes for CASSFSGTGSRDEQFF.

This CDR3 is CASSYPRDKYNEQFF. CDR3 in DNA: TGTGCCAGCAGTTACCCCCGGGACAAATACAATGAGCAGTTCTTC. V gene TRBV6-6 combines with J gene TRBJ2-1, with D maybe TRBD1 (6 bases). Germline V gene data show CDR1 as MNHNY and CDR2 as SVGAGI (reference sequence). V lost 2 bases and J lost 4, with 12 bases in between. This CDR3 spans 15 amino acids.

The chain employs TRBV19 and TRBJ1-1; D call uncertain. Germline V CDR1 and CDR2: LNHDA, SQIVND (reference sequence). The CDR3 loop spans 13 amino acids. The V gene lost 1 base and the J gene lost 8 bases, with 11 bases spanning the gap. CDR3 region: CASSIGPGIEAFF. The CDR3 region has the DNA TGTGCCAGTAGTATAGGGCCGGGTATCGAAGCTTTCTTT. Combining the CDR3 with reference TRBV19 and TRBJ1-1 gives the whole variable domain DGGITQSPKYLFRKEGQNVTLSCEQNLNHDAMYWYRQDPGQGLRLIYYSQIVNDFQKGDIAEGYSVSREKKESFPLTVTSAQKNPTAFYLCASSIGPGIEAFFGQGTRLTVV.

CDR3 residues: CASSPSRGRGFYEQYF. The CDR3 bases are TGTGCCAGCAGCCCATCCCGGGGCAGGGGGTTTTACGAGCAGTACTTC. This chain links TRBV3-1 (or the pseudogene TRBV3-2) with TRBJ2-7; 7 bases fit TRBD1. CDR3 length equals 16 residues. V lost 4 bases and J lost 4; bases outside the gene matches: 13. The germline V gene has CDR1 LGHDT and CDR2 YNNKEL (reference sequence).

This clone was picked up one time. The chain links TRBV6-2 or TRBV6-3 to TRBJ2-5; the match to TRBD2 covers 7 bases. The CDR3 sequence is 14 residues long. Germline V gene data show CDR1 as MNHEY and CDR2 as SVGEGT. V was clipped by 3 bases and J by 4 bases; unmatched bases: 5. The CDR3 DNA is TGTGCCAGCAGTTATGGCGGGGGTGGAGAGACCCAGTACTTC. This encodes CASSYGGGGETQYF.

This chain connects TRBV5-1 to TRBJ1-4; 11 bases agree with TRBD1. The J segment lost 7 bases and the V segment lost 4 bases, leaving 12 bases of the junction unmatched. CDR3 size: 17 residues. Germline lookup yields CDR1 SGHRS and CDR2 YFSETQ. CDR3 amino acids: CASSLEGQGVRVEKLFF. CDR3 nucleotide sequence: TGCGCCAGCAGCCTCGAGGGACAGGGGGTTAGGGTTGAAAAACTGTTTTTT.

The chain combines TRBV27 with TRBJ2-3; TRBD1 might be the D (6 bases). Germline values: CDR1 MNHEY, CDR2 SMNVEV (reference sequence). V dropped 10 bases and J dropped 3 bases, with 17 bases sitting between them. The CDR3 has 14 amino acids. CDR3: CATTDRGPTDTQYF. In DNA form, the CDR3 reads TGTGCCACCACGGACAGAGGGCCTACAGATACGCAGTATTTT.

This chain connects TRBV4-1 to TRBJ2-3; 11 bases map to TRBD1. J lost 3 bases, V lost 2 bases, and 7 bases had no gene match. The germline V gene has CDR1 MGHRA and CDR2 YSYEKL. The CDR3 spans 17 residues. CDR3 DNA: TGCGCCAGCAGCCAAATCCGGGACAGGGGGTTTACAGATACGCAGTATTTT. Translation: CASSQIRDRGFTDTQYF.

V is TRBV7-2 and J is TRBJ1-4; TRBD1 matches 7 bases. The germline CDR1 and CDR2 sequences are SGHTA and FQGNSA. V was pared by 5 bases and J by 6 bases, with 12 bases of the junction left unmatched. This CDR3 spans 16 amino acids. In DNA form, the CDR3 reads TGTGCCAGCAGCCGGAACAGGGGCAGGGTGGATGAAAAACTGTTTTTT. Translating it yields CASSRNRGRVDEKLFF.

The rearrangement joins TRBV19 to TRBJ2-2; D call uncertain. This CDR3 spans 17 amino acids. The V gene's germline CDR1 is LNHDA and CDR2 SQIVND (reference sequence). Trimming cost V 3 bases and J 0 bases, with 14 bases left between them. The CDR3 region is CASSIQAISTNTGELFF. The CDR3 nucleotides are TGTGCCAGTAGTATTCAAGCGATTAGCACGAACACCGGGGAGCTGTTTTTT.

This chain uses TRBV3-1 (or the pseudogene TRBV3-2) with TRBJ2-3; possibly TRBD1 for D (5 bases). CDR3 length equals 14 residues. V was shortened by 0 bases and J by 6 bases, with 10 bases between the two germline ends. Per the germline V gene, CDR1 is LGHDT and CDR2 is YNNKEL (reference sequence). CDR3 sequence reads: CASSQDPGLDTQYF. The CDR3 nucleotides are TGTGCCAGCAGCCAAGATCCAGGGTTGGATACGCAGTATTTT.

The chain employs TRBV15 and TRBJ2-3; the match to TRBD2 covers 10 bases. Germline V gives CDR1 LNHNV, CDR2 YYDKDF (reference sequence). This CDR3 spans 16 amino acids. J gave up 6 bases and V 0 bases, and 6 bases lay outside the gene matches. The CDR3 spells CATSRDLVAGGDTQYF. The DNA of the CDR3 is TGTGCCACCAGCAGAGATCTTGTAGCGGGGGGTGATACGCAGTATTTT.

V is TRBV27 and J is TRBJ2-7, with TRBD2 as a possible D gene (5 bases). Trimming took 0 bases from V and 0 from J, leaving 9 bases between them. Germline CDR1 is MNHEY and CDR2 is SMNVEV (reference sequence). There are 15 residues in the CDR3. This CDR3 is CASSLSTGSSYEQYF. DNA of the CDR3: TGTGCCAGCAGTTTATCGACGGGAAGCTCCTACGAGCAGTACTTC.

V is TRBV9 and J is TRBJ1-5; the match to TRBD1 covers 9 bases. Germline trimming cut 4 bases from V and 5 bases from J; bases unmatched to any gene: 10. Germline CDR1 reads SGDLS; CDR2 reads YYNGEE. This CDR3 contains 16 residues. The CDR3: CASSRGQGTYDQPQHF. In nucleotides, the CDR3 is TGTGCCAGCAGCAGAGGACAGGGGACCTACGATCAGCCCCAGCATTTT. Based on the CDR3 plus reference TRBV9 and TRBJ1-5, the full variable domain is DSGVTQTPKHLITATGQRVTLRCSPRSGDLSVYWYQQSLDQGLQFLIQYYNGEERAKGNILERFSAQQFPDLHSELNLSSLELGDSALYFCASSRGQGTYDQPQHFGDGTRLSIL.

The chain employs TRBV4-1 and TRBJ1-3; D unresolved. The germline V gene has CDR1 MGHRA and CDR2 YSYEKL. The length of the CDR3 is 16 residues. The V gene lost 4 bases and the J gene lost 8 bases, with 21 bases spanning the gap. The CDR3 loop is CASSPQGGVSRDTIYF. The DNA for the CDR3 is TGCGCCAGCAGCCCCCAAGGTGGTGTCTCCCGGGACACCATATATTTT.

The V gene is TRBV25-1, the J gene TRBJ2-7; a weak D match, TRBD1 (5 bases). V was cut by 3 bases and J by 3 bases, with 15 bases left in between. Germline CDR1 and CDR2: MGHDK and SYGVNS. CDR3 length: 15 amino acids. The CDR3 is CASSEGPSRGYEQYF. The DNA of the CDR3 is TGTGCCAGCAGTGAGGGGCCGAGTAGGGGCTACGAGCAGTACTTC.

The V call is TRBV4-3, the J call TRBJ1-3; a possible D gene is TRBD1 (5 bases). Per germline, CDR1 LGHNA and CDR2 YSLEER. The CDR3 sequence is 16 residues long. The ends were cut back, 0 bases at V and 0 bases at J, with 9 bases in the middle. The CDR3 is CASSQDPTVSGNTIYF. The CDR3 nucleotides are TGCGCCAGCAGCCAAGATCCGACAGTCTCTGGAAACACCATATATTTT.

The CDR3 bases are TGCGCCAGCAGCCAAGAGGGGGGGACTGAAGCTTTCTTT. Translation gives CASSQEGGTEAFF. The chain links TRBV4-1 to TRBJ1-1, with D maybe TRBD1 (5 bases). V shed 0 bases and J shed 5 bases, with 7 bases lying between them. Germline CDR1 reads MGHRA; CDR2 reads YSYEKL. This CDR3 contains 13 residues.

V usage is TRBV18 and J usage is TRBJ2-7; 8 bases line up with TRBD2. The CDR3 spans 17 residues. With V trimmed by 1 base and J by 0 bases, 8 bases remained unmatched. Germline V gives CDR1 KGHSH, CDR2 LQKENI. Written as DNA, the CDR3 is TGTGCCAGCTCACCACAACATAGCGGGGCTTTCTCCTACGAGCAGTACTTC. It is translated as CASSPQHSGAFSYEQYF.

This chain connects TRBV10-3 to TRBJ1-2; D is possibly TRBD1 (5 bases). Germline CDR1 and CDR2: ENHRY and SYGVKD. The CDR3 runs to 12 residues. V gave up 4 bases and J gave up 8 bases, with 11 bases separating them. The CDR3 here is CAISVGATGYTF. In nucleotides, the CDR3 is TGTGCCATCAGTGTTGGGGCAACCGGCTACACCTTC.

The V gene is TRBV10-3, the J gene TRBJ1-1; maybe TRBD1 (5 bases). The CDR3 contains 14 residues. Germline CDR1 ENHRY, CDR2 SYGVKD. V was trimmed by 1 base and J by 5 bases, leaving 11 bases between them. The CDR3 loop is CAISEWLGRTEAFF. The CDR3 coding sequence is TGTGCCATCAGTGAGTGGCTGGGGCGGACTGAAGCTTTCTTT.